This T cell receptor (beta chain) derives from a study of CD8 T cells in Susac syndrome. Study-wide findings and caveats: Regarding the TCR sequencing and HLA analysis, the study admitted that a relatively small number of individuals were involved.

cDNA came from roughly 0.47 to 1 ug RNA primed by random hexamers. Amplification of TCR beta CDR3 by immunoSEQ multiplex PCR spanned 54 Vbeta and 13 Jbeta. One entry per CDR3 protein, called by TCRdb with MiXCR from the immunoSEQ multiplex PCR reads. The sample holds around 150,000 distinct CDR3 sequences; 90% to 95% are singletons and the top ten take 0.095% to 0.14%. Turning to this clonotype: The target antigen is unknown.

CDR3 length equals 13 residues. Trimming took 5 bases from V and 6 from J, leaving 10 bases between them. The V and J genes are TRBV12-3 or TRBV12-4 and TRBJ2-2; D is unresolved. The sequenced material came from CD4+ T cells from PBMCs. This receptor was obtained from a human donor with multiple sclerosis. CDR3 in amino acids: CASSLRTAGELFF. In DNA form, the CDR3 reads TGTGCCAGCAGTCTCCGTACGGCCGGGGAGCTGTTTTTT.